Given below is one T cell receptor (beta chain) in context. Antigen specificity is unknown. Alongside a J-beta primer mix, a sample-barcoded 5' primer served in a second PCR lasting about 7 to 11 cycles. TCRdb independently ran MiXCR on the 5' RACE reads; one entry per CDR3 protein. The repertoire holds approximately 1,000,000 distinct CDR3 sequences, around two fifths seen once, with roughly 14% in the top ten. Donors ranged from about 6 to 95 years old and were healthy Caucasians in Russia. The study isolated at least 7 million PBMCs from each sample. Per the germline V gene, CDR1 is SGHTA and CDR2 is FQGTGA. This CDR3 has 14 residues. Deletions cut 5 bases from V and 4 bases from J, with 14 bases between. These data are taken from a study of blood T cells in healthy people across ages. Points from the study as a whole: TCR beta diversity per million T cells fell roughly linearly with age. PBMCs went unsorted, and a conclusive naive versus antigen-experienced comparison was therefore prevented.

The J gene is TRBJ1-1, the V gene TRBV7-3, with D maybe TRBD1 (5 bases). Sequencing was done on a sample of blood. This TCR was recovered from a man aged 18 to 30 in good health. The CDR3 sequence is CASSRDREGTEAFF. The CDR3 DNA reads TGTGCCAGCAGCCGGGACCGGGAGGGCACTGAAGCTTTCTTT.